A single sample is the source of the 10 T cell receptor beta chains below, sequenced in a study of blood T cell repertoires in COVID-19. Sequenced by immunoSEQ multiplex PCR; TCRdb stores in-frame clones only, minus some. This sample carries about 240,000 clones, about 84% of them seen once, and the ten largest clones take roughly an eighth. The sequencing input was peripheral blood. The receptors were gathered from a man older than 75 with acute or convalescent COVID-19.

CDR3 sequence reads: CSATSGQNRAGELFF. Written as DNA, the CDR3 is TGCAGCGCGACTAGTGGCCAAAATCGAGCCGGGGAGCTGTTTTTT. The V call is TRBV29-1, the J call TRBJ2-2; weak D call: TRBD2 (6 bases). The CDR3 sequence is 15 residues long. Germline V CDR1 and CDR2: SQVTM, ANQGSEA. Deletions cut 7 bases from V and 6 bases from J, with 21 bases between.

CDR3 bases: TGTGCCAGCAGCCAAGCCACGGGAGGGGGCATGAACACTGAAGCTTTCTTT. Translation: CASSQATGGGMNTEAFF. The gene calls are TRBV4-2 and TRBJ1-1, with TRBD1 matching 7 bases. The V segment lost 1 base and the J segment 0 bases; nucleotides outside the gene matches: 8. There are 17 residues in the CDR3. Germline V gene data show CDR1 as LGHNA and CDR2 as YNFKEQ.

This chain connects TRBV5-1 to TRBJ2-2; TRBD1 matches at 11 bases. Germline loops: CDR1 SGHRS, CDR2 YFSETQ. The ends lost 0 bases at V and 6 bases at J; junction bases unmatched: 4. The CDR3 runs to 16 residues. CDR3 DNA sequence: TGCGCCAGCAGCTTGGGGGACAGGGGGAGCTCCGGGGAGCTGTTTTTT. Its protein is CASSLGDRGSSGELFF.

The J gene is TRBJ1-1, the V gene TRBV12-3 or TRBV12-4; D unresolved. Trimming shortened V by 5 bases and J by 7 bases, and 8 bases separated the two germline ends. The CDR3 is 11 residues long. In DNA, the CDR3 is TGTGCCAGCAGTGTAGGAGTTGAAGCTTTCTTT. Protein: CASSVGVEAFF.

The chain links TRBV5-1 to TRBJ1-3; 8 nucleotides line up with TRBD1. V gave up 0 bases and J gave up 2 bases; unmatched junction bases: 1. This CDR3 region has 15 residues. The germline CDR1 and CDR2 sequences are SGHRS and YFSETQ. CDR3 nucleotide sequence: TGCGCCAGCAGCTTGGGGACAGGGACTGGAAACACCATATATTTT. Translated: CASSLGTGTGNTIYF.

CDR3 DNA sequence: TGTGCCAGCAGCGCTGGGACAGGGGTTTCTCAAGAGACCCAGTACTTC. Residues: CASSAGTGVSQETQYF. This chain connects TRBV5-4 to TRBJ2-5, with 10 bases that match TRBD1. This CDR3 is built from 16 residues. CDR1 and CDR2 from the germline V gene are SGHNT and YYREEE (reference sequence). The ends lost 4 bases at V and 2 bases at J; junction bases unmatched: 8.

The rearrangement joins TRBV6-5 to TRBJ1-2, with unresolved D. Germline loops: CDR1 MNHEY, CDR2 SVGAGI. The length of the CDR3 is 14 residues. The V and J ends lost 5 bases and 1 base respectively, with 11 bases between them. The CDR3 spells CASSPGDHNYGYTF. CDR3 nucleotides: TGTGCCAGCAGTCCAGGTGATCATAACTATGGCTACACCTTC.

This clone was counted a few times. The CDR3 protein is CASRSGPPGTGKGGYTF. For the CDR3, the DNA is TGTGCCAGCAGGTCGGGCCCTCCGGGGACAGGGAAGGGTGGCTACACCTTC. V is TRBV28 and J is TRBJ1-2; 9 nucleotides match TRBD1. In germline, CDR1 is MDHEN, CDR2 SYDVKM. Trimming removed 6 bases from V and 7 bases from J; junction bases left unmatched: 18. This CDR3 has 17 residues.

This clone was counted only a few times. The V and J genes are TRBV7-2 and TRBJ2-1, with TRBD2 matching over 8 bases. Losses at the gene ends were 6 bases for V and 7 bases for J; bases not matched to a gene: 11. Germline CDR1 reads SGHTA; CDR2 reads FQGNSA. The CDR3 extends over 15 amino acids. DNA of the CDR3: TGTGCCAGCAGTTGGAGCGGGAGATTACCTAATGAGCAGTTCTTC. This codes for CASSWSGRLPNEQFF.

The chain combines TRBV5-6 with TRBJ2-5; weak D call: TRBD2 (6 bases). This CDR3 is built from 14 residues. CDR1 is SGHDT and CDR2 is YYEEEE in the germline V gene. The V and J ends lost 2 bases and 2 bases respectively, with 10 bases between them. The CDR3 DNA reads as TGTGCCAGCAGCTTTCGGGACTTACAAGAGACCCAGTACTTC. This codes for CASSFRDLQETQYF.